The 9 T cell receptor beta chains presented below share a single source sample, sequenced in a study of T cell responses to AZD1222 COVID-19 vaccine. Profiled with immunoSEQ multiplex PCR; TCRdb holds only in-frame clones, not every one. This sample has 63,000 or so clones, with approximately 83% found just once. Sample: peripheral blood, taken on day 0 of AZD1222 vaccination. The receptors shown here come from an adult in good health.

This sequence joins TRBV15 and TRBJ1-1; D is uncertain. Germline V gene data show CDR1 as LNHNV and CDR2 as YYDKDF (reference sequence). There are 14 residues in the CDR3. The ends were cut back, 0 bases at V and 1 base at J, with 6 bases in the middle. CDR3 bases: TGTGCCACCAGCAGAGATTTTGGGAACACTGAAGCTTTCTTT. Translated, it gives CATSRDFGNTEAFF.

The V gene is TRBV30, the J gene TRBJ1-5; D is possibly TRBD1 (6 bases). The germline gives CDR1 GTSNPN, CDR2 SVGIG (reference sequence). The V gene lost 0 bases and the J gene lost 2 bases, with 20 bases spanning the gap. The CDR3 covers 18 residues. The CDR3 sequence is CAWSVKGGGGMGNQPQHF. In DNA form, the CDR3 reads TGTGCCTGGAGTGTAAAGGGTGGGGGCGGAATGGGCAATCAGCCCCAGCATTTT.

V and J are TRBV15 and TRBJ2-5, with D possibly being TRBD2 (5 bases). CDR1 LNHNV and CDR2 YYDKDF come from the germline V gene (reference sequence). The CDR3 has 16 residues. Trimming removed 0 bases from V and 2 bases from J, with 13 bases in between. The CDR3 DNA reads TGTGCCACCAGCAGAGATGACGGTGGCGGGCAAGAGACCCAGTACTTC. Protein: CATSRDDGGGQETQYF.

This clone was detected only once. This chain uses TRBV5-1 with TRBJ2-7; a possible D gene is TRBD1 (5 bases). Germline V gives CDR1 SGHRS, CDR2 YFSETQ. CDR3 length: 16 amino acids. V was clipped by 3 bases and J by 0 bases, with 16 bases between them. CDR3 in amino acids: CASSSRQSPSSYEQYF. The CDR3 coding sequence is TGCGCCAGCAGCTCGCGACAGTCTCCGAGCTCCTACGAGCAGTACTTC.

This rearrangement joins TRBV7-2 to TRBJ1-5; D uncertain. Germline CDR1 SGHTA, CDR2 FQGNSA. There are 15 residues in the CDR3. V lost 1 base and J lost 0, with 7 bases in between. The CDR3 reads CASSLEQSSNQPQHF. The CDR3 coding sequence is TGTGCCAGCAGCTTAGAGCAGAGTAGCAATCAGCCCCAGCATTTT.

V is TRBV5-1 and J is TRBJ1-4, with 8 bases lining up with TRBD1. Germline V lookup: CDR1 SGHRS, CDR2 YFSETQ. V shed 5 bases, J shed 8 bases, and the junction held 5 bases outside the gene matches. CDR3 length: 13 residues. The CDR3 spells CASSGTGDEKLFF. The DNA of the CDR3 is TGCGCCAGCAGTGGGACAGGCGACGAAAAACTGTTTTTT.

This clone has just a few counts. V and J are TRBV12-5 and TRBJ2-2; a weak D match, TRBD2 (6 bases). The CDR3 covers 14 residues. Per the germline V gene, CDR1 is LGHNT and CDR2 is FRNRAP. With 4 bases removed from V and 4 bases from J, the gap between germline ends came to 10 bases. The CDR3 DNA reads TGTGCTAGTGGTTCCGCAGCGGGCACCGGGGAGCTGTTTTTT. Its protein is CASGSAAGTGELFF.

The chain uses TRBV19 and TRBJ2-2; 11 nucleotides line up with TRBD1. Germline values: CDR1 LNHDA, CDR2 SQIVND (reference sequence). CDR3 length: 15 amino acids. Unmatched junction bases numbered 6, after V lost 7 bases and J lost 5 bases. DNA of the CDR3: TGTGCCAGTATCAGGACAGGGGGCAAGACCGGGGAGCTGTTTTTT. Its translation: CASIRTGGKTGELFF.

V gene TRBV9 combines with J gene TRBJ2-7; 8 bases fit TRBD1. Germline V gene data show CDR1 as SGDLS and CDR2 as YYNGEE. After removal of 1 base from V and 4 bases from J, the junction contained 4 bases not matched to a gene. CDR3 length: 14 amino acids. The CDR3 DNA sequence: TGTGCCAGCAGCGTACAACAGGGGGGATACGAGCAGTACTTC. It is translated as CASSVQQGGYEQYF. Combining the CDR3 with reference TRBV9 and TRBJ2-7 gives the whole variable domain DSGVTQTPKHLITATGQRVTLRCSPRSGDLSVYWYQQSLDQGLQFLIQYYNGEERAKGNILERFSAQQFPDLHSELNLSSLELGDSALYFCASSVQQGGYEQYFGPGTRLTVT.